The sequence of this T cell receptor beta chain was determined in a study of patients and donors after allogeneic stem cell transplantation. TCRdb re-called the RT-PCR reads through MiXCR, storing one row per CDR3 protein. This table has approximately 200,000 distinct CDR3 sequences, around two fifths appearing once. In germline, CDR1 is SGHTA, CDR2 FQGNSA. The V end was cut by 1 base, the J end by 7 bases, with 22 bases between. The CDR3 has 17 amino acids. The TCR sequence derives from a human donor who was either an allogeneic HSCT recipient or a stem cell or donor lymphocyte infusion donor (not recorded which). It is not recorded whose cells these are; they may come from a transplant donor. The rearrangement joins TRBV7-2 to TRBJ1-2; TRBD1 might be the D (5 bases). The sequenced sample consisted of blood, either unsorted or a sorted T cell fraction (not recorded which). CDR3 sequence reads: CASSLDLRGSVVRGYTF. The CDR3 coding sequence is TGTGCCAGCAGCTTAGATCTGCGGGGGTCCGTCGTTCGTGGCTACACCTTC. The variable domain in full, with the rest retrieved from reference TRBV7-2 and TRBJ1-2, is GAGVSQSPSNKVTEKGKDVELRCDPISGHTALYWYRQSLGQGLEFLIYFQGNSAPDKSGLPSDRFSAERTGGSVSTLTIQRTQQEDSAVYLCASSLDLRGSVVRGYTFGSGTRLTVV.